Given below is one TCR beta chain in context. Terminally differentiated effector memory CD45RA+ cells were excluded by CCR7 positive selection of CD45RO-negative cells. Deletions cut 5 bases from V and 2 bases from J, with 22 bases between. The CDR3 extends over 17 amino acids. Germline V gene data show CDR1 as MNHEY and CDR2 as SMNVEV (reference sequence). Only in-frame clones appear in the TCRdb table, and some are missing; sequencing was by immunoSEQ multiplex PCR. Of millions of clones listed, roughly 91% were seen once; the top ten hold roughly 1.7%. The data were taken from a study of shared clonotypes between healthy human individuals.

Sequencing was carried out using naive CD8+ T cells from PBMCs. The TCR originated in a man younger than 30 in good health. Some clones in this sample may be carry-over from other donors' samples. The V and J genes are TRBV27 and TRBJ2-7, with TRBD1 as a possible D gene (5 bases). The CDR3 sequence: CASSPLGSSRATYEQYF. CDR3 in DNA: TGTGCCAGCAGTCCACTCGGTTCGTCCAGGGCCACCTACGAGCAGTACTTC.